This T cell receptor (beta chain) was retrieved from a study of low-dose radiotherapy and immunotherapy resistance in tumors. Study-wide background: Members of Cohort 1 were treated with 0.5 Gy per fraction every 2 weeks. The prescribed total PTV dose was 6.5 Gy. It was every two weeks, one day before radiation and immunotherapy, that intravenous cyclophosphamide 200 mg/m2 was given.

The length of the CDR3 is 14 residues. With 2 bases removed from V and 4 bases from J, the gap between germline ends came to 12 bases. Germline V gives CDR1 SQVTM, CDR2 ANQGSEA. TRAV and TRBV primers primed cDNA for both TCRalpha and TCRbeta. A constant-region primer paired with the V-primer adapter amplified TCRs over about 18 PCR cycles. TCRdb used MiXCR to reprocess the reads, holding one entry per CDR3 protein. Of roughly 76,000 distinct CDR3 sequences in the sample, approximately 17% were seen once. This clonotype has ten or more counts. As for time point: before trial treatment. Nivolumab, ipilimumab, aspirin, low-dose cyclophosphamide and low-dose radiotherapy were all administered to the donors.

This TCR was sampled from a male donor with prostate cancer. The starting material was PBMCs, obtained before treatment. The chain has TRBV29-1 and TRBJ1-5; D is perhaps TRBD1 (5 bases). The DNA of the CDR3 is TGCAGCGTTGAAACTGGGGGGGGAAATCAGCCCCAGCATTTT. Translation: CSVETGGGNQPQHF.